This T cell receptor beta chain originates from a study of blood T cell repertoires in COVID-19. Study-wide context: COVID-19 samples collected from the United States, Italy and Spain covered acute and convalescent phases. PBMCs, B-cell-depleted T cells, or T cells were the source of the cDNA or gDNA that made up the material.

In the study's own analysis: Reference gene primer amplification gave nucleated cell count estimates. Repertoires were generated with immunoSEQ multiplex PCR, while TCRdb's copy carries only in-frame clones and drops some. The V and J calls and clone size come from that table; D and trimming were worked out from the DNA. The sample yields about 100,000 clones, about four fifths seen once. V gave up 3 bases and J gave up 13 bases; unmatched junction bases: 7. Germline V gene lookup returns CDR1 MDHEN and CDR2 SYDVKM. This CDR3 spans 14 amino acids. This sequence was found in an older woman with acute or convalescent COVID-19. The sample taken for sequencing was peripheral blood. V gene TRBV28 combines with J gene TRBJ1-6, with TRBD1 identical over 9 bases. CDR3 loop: CASSFPGQGGPLHF. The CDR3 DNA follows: TGTGCCAGCAGTTTCCCGGGACAGGGAGGGCCCCTCCACTTT.